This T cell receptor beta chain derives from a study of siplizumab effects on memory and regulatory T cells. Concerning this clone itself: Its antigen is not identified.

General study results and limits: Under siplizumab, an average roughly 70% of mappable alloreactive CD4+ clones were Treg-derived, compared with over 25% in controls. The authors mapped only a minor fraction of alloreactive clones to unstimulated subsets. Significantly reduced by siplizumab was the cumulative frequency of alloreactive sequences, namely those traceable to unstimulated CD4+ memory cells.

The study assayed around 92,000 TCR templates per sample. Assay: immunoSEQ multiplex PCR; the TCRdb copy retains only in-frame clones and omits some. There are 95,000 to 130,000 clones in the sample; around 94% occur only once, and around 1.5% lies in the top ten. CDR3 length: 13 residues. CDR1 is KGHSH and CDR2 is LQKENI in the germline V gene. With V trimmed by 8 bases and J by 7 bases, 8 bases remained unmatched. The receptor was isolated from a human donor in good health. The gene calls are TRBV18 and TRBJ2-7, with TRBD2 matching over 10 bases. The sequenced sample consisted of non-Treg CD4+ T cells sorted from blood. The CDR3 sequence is CASTSGRAWEQYF. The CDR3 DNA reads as TGTGCCAGCACGAGCGGGAGGGCCTGGGAGCAGTACTTC.